Presented here are 8 T cell receptor beta chains from one specimen sequenced in a study of tumor-infiltrating lymphocytes in primary liver carcinoma. The approximately 20-31 mg bulk tissue piece was not sorted before simultaneous RNA and DNA extraction. Synthesis of TCR beta cDNA was carried out from 500 ng total RNA with a constant-region primer. What produced the TCR beta libraries was three nested multiplex PCR rounds using slightly modified ARM-PCR. Forward primers for TRBV1-TRBV30 and a C-beta reverse primer served the first two PCR rounds, at 10 cycles each. Each CDR3 protein gets one entry after TCRdb re-called the multiplex PCR reads with MiXCR. Here the sample spans just under 95,000 distinct CDR3 sequences, roughly 70% being singletons. Sequences were obtained from tumor-adjacent normal liver tissue. These receptors originate from a man aged 40-49 years with primary liver carcinoma and hepatitis B virus infection.

This clonotype occurred many times. V and J are TRBV12-3 or TRBV12-4 and TRBJ2-1, with D perhaps TRBD2 (5 bases). The V gene lost 6 bases and the J gene lost 5 bases, with 11 bases spanning the gap. This CDR3 is 13 amino acids long. For the CDR3, the DNA is TGTGCCAGCAGCTGGAGAGCGGACAATGAGCAGTTCTTC. Residues: CASSWRADNEQFF.

Notes on this clonotype: Possible read error: a much larger clone is one base away. The chain recombines TRBV28 with TRBJ1-4, with no clear D. The CDR3 length is 14 residues. CDR1 is MDHEN and CDR2 is SYDVKM in the germline V gene. For the CDR3, the DNA is TGTGTCAGCAGTTTATCACAGCTAAATGAAAAACTGTTTTTT. It yields the protein CVSSLSQLNEKLFF.

Remarks on this clonotype: A much larger clone sits a single nucleotide away, making a read error possible. The V and J genes are TRBV7-8 and TRBJ2-2; D is undetermined. Germline lookup yields CDR1 SGHVS and CDR2 FQNEAQ. The CDR3 sequence is 12 residues long. In DNA form, the CDR3 reads TGTACCAGCAGCTTTAGAGTGGGGGAGCTGTTTTTT. Translated, it gives CTSSFRVGELFF. The full variable domain, completed using reference TRBV7-8 and TRBJ2-2, is GAGVSQSPRYKVAKRGQDVALRCDPISGHVSLFWYQQALGQGPEFLTYFQNEAQLDKSGLPSDRFFAERPEGSVSTLKIQRTQQEDSAVYLCTSSFRVGELFFGEGSRLTVL.

This clonotype came up a few times. The chain employs TRBV28 and TRBJ1-5; TRBD1 might be the D (5 bases). Germline CDR1 is MDHEN and CDR2 is SYDVKM. With 6 bases removed from V and 0 bases from J, the gap between germline ends came to 9 bases. The CDR3 length is 14 residues. CDR3 amino acids: CASRRGNSNQPQHF. CDR3 DNA: TGTGCCAGCAGGAGGGGAAATAGCAATCAGCCCCAGCATTTT.

With respect to this clonotype: A read error is possible here, since a much larger clone lies one base away. The CDR3 region has the DNA TGTGTCAGCAGCTTGTCAGAGACCGGGGAGCTGTTTTTT. Translating it yields CVSSLSETGELFF. This chain links TRBV5-5 with TRBJ2-2, with D unclear. Germline CDR1 is SGHKS and CDR2 is YYEKEE (reference sequence). The CDR3 totals 13 residues.

This clonotype was picked up a small number of times. The gene calls are TRBV19 and TRBJ2-6; D tentatively fits TRBD1 or TRBD2 (5 bases each). V was cut by 2 bases and J by 3 bases, with 23 bases left in between. The CDR3 spans 20 residues. Germline V gene data show CDR1 as LNHDA and CDR2 as SQIVND (reference sequence). CDR3 in amino acids: CASSISRDPSSPYGANVLTF. In DNA, the CDR3 is TGTGCCAGTAGTATATCCCGGGACCCCTCCTCGCCATATGGGGCCAACGTCCTGACTTTC.

The chain links TRBV11-2 to TRBJ1-1, with a possible D match to TRBD1 (6 bases). V lost 4 bases and J 7 bases, leaving 13 bases between the germline ends. This CDR3 has 13 amino acids. The germline gives CDR1 SGHAT, CDR2 FQNNGV. The CDR3 DNA is TGTGCCAGCAGCTCGGGGGGGGACATTGAAGCTTTCTTT. As protein: CASSSGGDIEAFF.

The gene calls are TRBV11-2 and TRBJ2-7; D unclear. This CDR3 has 14 amino acids. Germline CDR1 SGHAT, CDR2 FQNNGV. CDR3 sequence reads: CASSLTDNAYGQYV. CDR3 sequence (DNA): TGTGCCAGCAGCTTAACTGACAATGCCTACGGGCAGTACGTC.